This T cell receptor beta chain was identified during a study of CD8+ T cells in alopecia areata. At the level of the study: Among treated patients, oral tofacitinib was administered at 5 to 10 mg twice daily.

In each case, RNA was isolated and then reverse transcribed into cDNA as the sequencing template. Produced via immunoSEQ multiplex PCR; TCRdb's table is partial and in-frame only. This repertoire shows 150,000 to 250,000 clones, roughly three fifths found once; its top ten account for around 3%. J gave up 4 bases and V 7 bases, and 9 bases lay outside the gene matches. This CDR3 is 15 amino acids long. Treatment reported: oral pan-JAK inhibitor, 5-10 mg twice daily. Sampling of alopecia areata patients yielded lesional scalp punch biopsies as well as peripheral blood. Sequenced here: CD4+ T cells sorted from blood, sampled at week 4, from a patient treated with tofacitinib. This clonotype was sampled from a human donor with alopecia areata. J is TRBJ2-5 and V is TRBV23-1; 10 bases are shared with TRBD2. TRBV23-1 is placed among ORFs of uncertain function. The CDR3 DNA sequence: TGCGCCAGCATTCCTCGGACTAGCGGAGGAGAGACCCAGTACTTC. Translated, it gives CASIPRTSGGETQYF.